The clone carrying this T cell receptor beta chain was observed a single time. These data are taken from a study of technical replicates of blood from several donors. V dropped 3 bases and J dropped 6 bases, with 9 bases sitting between them. The CDR3 totals 12 residues. The germline gives CDR1 LGHNT, CDR2 FRNRAP. Only in-frame clones appear in the TCRdb table, and some are missing; sequencing was by immunoSEQ multiplex PCR. Of under 95,000 clones listed, just under 95% are singletons. This TCR came from a human donor in good health. Source material: T cells isolated from PBMCs. The chain recombines TRBV12-5 with TRBJ2-7; TRBD1 might be the D (6 bases). The CDR3 region is CASGFGTPEQYF. CDR3 nucleotides: TGTGCTAGTGGTTTTGGGACACCCGAGCAGTACTTC.